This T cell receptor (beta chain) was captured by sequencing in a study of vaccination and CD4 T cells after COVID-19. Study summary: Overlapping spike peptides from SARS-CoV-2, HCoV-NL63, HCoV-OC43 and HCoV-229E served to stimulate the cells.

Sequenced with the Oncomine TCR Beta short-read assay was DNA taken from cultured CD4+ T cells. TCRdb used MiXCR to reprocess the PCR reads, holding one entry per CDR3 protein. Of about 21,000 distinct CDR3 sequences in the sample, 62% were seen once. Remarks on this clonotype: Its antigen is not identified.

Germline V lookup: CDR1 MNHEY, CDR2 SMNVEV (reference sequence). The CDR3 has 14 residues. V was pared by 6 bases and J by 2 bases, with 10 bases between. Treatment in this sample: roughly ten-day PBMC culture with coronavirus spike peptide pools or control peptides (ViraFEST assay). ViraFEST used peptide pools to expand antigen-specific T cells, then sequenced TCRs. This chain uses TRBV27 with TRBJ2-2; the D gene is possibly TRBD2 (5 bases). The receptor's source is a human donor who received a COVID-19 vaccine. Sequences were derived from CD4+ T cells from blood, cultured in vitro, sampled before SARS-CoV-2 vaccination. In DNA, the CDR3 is TGTGCCAGCAGGCGGGCAGACAACACCGGGGAGCTGTTTTTT. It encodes CASRRADNTGELFF.